Presented here are 10 T cell receptor beta chains from one specimen sequenced in a study of graft-versus-host responses after intestinal transplantation. TCRdb's copy holds only in-frame clones and misses some; the assay was immunoSEQ multiplex PCR. Here the sample spans some 110,000 clones, just under 95% being singletons. No antigen has been assigned to these receptors. The source material was unstimulated CD8+ T cells sorted from spleen or lymph node cells, sampled before transplant. The source of these receptors is a human donor who was the organ donor for an intestinal transplant.

CDR3 DNA sequence: TGTGCCAGCAGCCCGCAACAGGGCGCGAACTCTGGAAACACCATATATTTT. Residues: CASSPQQGANSGNTIYF. The chain carries TRBV14 and TRBJ1-3; a possible D gene is TRBD1 (6 bases). CDR3 size: 17 residues. The V end was cut by 4 bases, the J end by 0 bases, with 16 bases between. Germline CDR1 SGHDN, CDR2 FVKESK.

The rearrangement joins TRBV30 to TRBJ2-2, with D possibly TRBD1 on 6 matching bases. Germline V gives CDR1 GTSNPN, CDR2 SVGIG (reference sequence). The CDR3 consists of 19 residues. The ends were cut back, 2 bases at V and 7 bases at J, with 29 bases in the middle. CDR3 amino acids: CAWSYPITIGGLGSGELFF. The CDR3, as DNA: TGTGCCTGGAGTTACCCAATAACAATTGGGGGCCTCGGTAGCGGGGAGCTGTTTTTT.

The V gene is TRBV4-3, the J gene TRBJ2-3; 7 bases fit TRBD2. The CDR3 covers 16 residues. CDR1 LGHNA and CDR2 YSLEER come from the germline V gene. The V segment lost 0 bases and the J segment 1 base; nucleotides outside the gene matches: 4. The CDR3 here is CASSQDRTRGTDTQYF. As DNA, the CDR3 is TGCGCCAGCAGCCAAGATAGGACTAGAGGCACAGATACGCAGTATTTT.

The chain combines TRBV9 with TRBJ1-2; 7 bases fit TRBD1. The germline V gene encodes CDR1 SGDLS and CDR2 YYNGEE. This CDR3 is built from 16 residues. Trimming removed 1 base from V and 2 bases from J; junction bases left unmatched: 8. The CDR3 spells CASSVPSTGSNYGYTF. The CDR3, as DNA: TGTGCCAGCAGCGTACCTTCGACAGGGTCCAACTATGGCTACACCTTC.

As for this clone: Other DNA sequences in the sample encode the same CDR3. The V and J genes are TRBV6-5 and TRBJ2-7; a possible D gene is TRBD1 (5 bases). Germline V CDR1 and CDR2: MNHEY, SVGAGI. The CDR3 is made up of 14 amino acids. Trimming cost V 5 bases and J 0 bases, with 11 bases left between them. The CDR3 reads CASSPTGTSYEQYF. CDR3 nucleotide sequence: TGTGCCAGCAGTCCAACAGGAACCTCCTACGAGCAGTACTTC.

The chain couples TRBV4-3 to TRBJ2-2; D ambiguous. V dropped 2 bases and J dropped 0 bases, with 4 bases sitting between them. Germline CDR1 and CDR2: LGHNA and YSLEER. The CDR3 sequence is 14 residues long. CDR3 loop: CASSQLANTGELFF. The CDR3 DNA reads TGCGCCAGCAGCCAACTAGCGAACACCGGGGAGCTGTTTTTT.

The chain carries TRBV30 and TRBJ2-3; 7 bases are shared with TRBD2. The CDR3 loop spans 15 amino acids. CDR1 and CDR2 from the germline V gene are GTSNPN and SVGIG (reference sequence). V lost 0 bases to trimming and J lost 4 bases; unmatched junction nucleotides: 7. The CDR3 DNA reads as TGTGCCTGGAGTGTAGGGGCGGGAGTCGCAGATACGCAGTATTTT. The encoded protein is CAWSVGAGVADTQYF.

This rearrangement joins TRBV27 to TRBJ2-3, with 7 nucleotides matching TRBD2. The CDR3 contains 15 residues. With V trimmed by 2 bases and J by 8 bases, 10 bases remained unmatched. Germline V CDR1 and CDR2: MNHEY, SMNVEV (reference sequence). The CDR3 DNA follows: TGTGCCAGCAGTTTAGCGGGGAGGGCAGTAGGTACGCAGTATTTT. Translation gives CASSLAGRAVGTQYF.

The V gene is TRBV7-9, the J gene TRBJ1-4; D call uncertain. CDR3 length: 15 residues. The germline V gene encodes CDR1 SEHNR and CDR2 FQNEAQ (reference sequence). V lost 0 bases and J 7 bases, leaving 12 bases between the germline ends. The CDR3 reads CASSLARGLSEKLFF. CDR3 bases: TGTGCCAGCAGCTTAGCCCGAGGCCTTAGTGAAAAACTGTTTTTT.

This chain uses TRBV2 with TRBJ1-5; 9 bases match TRBD1. Germline V CDR1 and CDR2: SNHLY, FYNNEI. Trimming cost V 3 bases and J 0 bases; bases outside gene matches: 3. The CDR3 is 16 amino acids. CDR3 protein: CASSEYRGHSNQPQHF. The DNA of the CDR3 is TGTGCCAGCAGTGAGTACAGGGGGCATAGCAATCAGCCCCAGCATTTT. The variable domain in full, completed from reference TRBV2 and TRBJ1-5, reads EPEVTQTPSHQVTQMGQEVILRCVPISNHLYFYWYRQILGQKVEFLVSFYNNEISEKSEIFDDQFSVERPDGSNFTLKIRSTKLEDSAMYFCASSEYRGHSNQPQHFGDGTRLSIL.